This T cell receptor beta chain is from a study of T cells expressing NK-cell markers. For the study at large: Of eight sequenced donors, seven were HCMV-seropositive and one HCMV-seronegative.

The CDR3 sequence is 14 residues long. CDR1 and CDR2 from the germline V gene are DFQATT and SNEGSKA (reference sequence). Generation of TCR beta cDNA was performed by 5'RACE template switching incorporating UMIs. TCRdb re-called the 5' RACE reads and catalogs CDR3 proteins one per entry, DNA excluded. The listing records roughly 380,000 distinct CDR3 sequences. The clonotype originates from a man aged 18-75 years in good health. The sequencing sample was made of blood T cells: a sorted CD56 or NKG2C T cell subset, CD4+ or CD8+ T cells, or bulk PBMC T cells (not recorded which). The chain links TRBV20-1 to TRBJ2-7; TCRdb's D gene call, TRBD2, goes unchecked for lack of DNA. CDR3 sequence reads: CSAGLAGNPYEQYF.